Given below is one TCR beta chain in context. The antigen remains undetermined. Trimming shortened V by 1 base and J by 2 bases, and 12 bases separated the two germline ends. CDR1 is MGHRA, CDR2 YSYEKL, per germline. The CDR3 extends over 16 amino acids. The data originate from a study of cytomegalovirus exposure and HLA in healthy donors. Broader study findings: About 90% or about 30% of the time was how often most TCR beta V segments were productive, according to an earlier analysis.

The PCR employed 60 Vbeta primers together with 13 Jbeta primers. Generated by immunoSEQ multiplex PCR, the TCRdb table keeps only in-frame clones and is missing some. The sample has approximately 76,000 clones. This TCR derives from a man aged 18 to 30 in good health and CMV-seropositive. The chain combines TRBV4-1 with TRBJ1-5, with no clear D. Sequenced material: PBMCs. Here the CDR3 reads CASSQATGIGNQPQHF. As DNA, the CDR3 is TGCGCCAGCAGCCAAGCCACCGGGATCGGCAATCAGCCCCAGCATTTT.